Described below is a single T cell receptor (beta chain) sequence and its context. This clonotype has a count of ten or more. The antigen this receptor binds is unknown. The record has no base qualities; no much larger clone is one base away. The sample belongs to a study of human T cells and chemical hapten exposure (dated by TCRdb to 2020 to 2023). For the wider study: For sensitization, 2% DPC in acetone was applied to a roughly 2 cm by roughly 2 cm area of upper inner arm skin. For TCR sequencing, blood came from 25 to 35 alopecia patients at anywhere from one to four time points (pre-sensitization, 2, 6 and 24 weeks). The mostly female patient cohort included alopecia areata with under or over 50% scalp involvement, alopecia totalis and alopecia universalis. Libraries were pooled for sequencing, and variation in per-sample TCR yields was attributed mainly to small differences in library volumes within the pool. This study followed changes in the peripheral blood TCR repertoire in vivo during primary and secondary sensitization of alopecia patients to the hapten diphenylcyclopropenone (DPC). Throughout the study period of around 24 weeks, patients also received therapeutic DPC doses to the scalp every week. Patient blood was sampled pre-sensitization (week 0) and at 2, 6 and about 24 weeks after DPC sensitization. Patch testing on the upper back used Finn chambers containing 0.01% DPC, with scoring done after 6 days according to International Contact Dermatitis Research Group standards. Overall study results and their limits: DPC sensitization did not change the number of TCRs with a frequency above 1 in 1000, and there was no evidence of changes in global repertoire structure. Repeated subsampling changed both the strength of the expansion versus patch-test correlation and the threshold at which that correlation became significant. Compared with pre-sensitization or healthy control sets, expanded TCRs formed significantly more large CDR3 similarity clusters, which is consistent with antigen-driven responses. Because all patients had alopecia, a presumed autoimmune disease, the immune response of the patients might differ from that of healthy individuals. A positive correlation was found between the number of PT1 expanded TCRs and patch test score, with significance reached at thresholds 8, 16 and 32 but not 4.

The time point label corresponds to: patch test 2, 6 weeks after DPC sensitization. The intended sense of this specimen's treatment or condition label: therapeutic diphenylcyclopropenone sensitization with weekly scalp DPC. At each patch-test visit, blood was drawn before the patch test was applied. Eligible patients were aged 18 to 70, diagnosed with alopecia, deemed suitable for DPC therapy, and excluded if pregnant. Total RNA was extracted from unfractionated whole blood collected in Tempus Blood RNA tubes. The library came from RACE. The reads were generated on a NextSeq 500. During library preparation, unique molecular identifiers were attached to individual cDNA molecules so that TCRs could be counted quantitatively and reproducibly. For every blood RNA sample, sequencing covered both the TCR alpha and TCR beta chains. The authors' analysis ran thus. The median number of TCRs per sample was roughly 98,000, ranging from about 20,000 to 690,600. V, J and CDR3 annotation of the TCR reads was performed with the Decombinator software suite. For PS versus PT1 abundance plots, all samples were subsampled to the same number of TCRs (28,000). Expanded TCRs were defined as absent before sensitization and observed at least eight times at the 2-week time point. In-frame beta chains were kept once TCRdb had trimmed the public reads at Q25 with fastp and called clones with MiXCR. Each CDR3 protein appears once, grouped with its most common genes and DNA. The V and J calls and clone size are TCRdb's, not the authors'. The sample data list some 42,000 distinct CDR3 sequences, and around 10% of these were observed just once. The leading ten clones occupy about 15% of the sample.

This TCR came from a woman in her thirties or forties with alopecia areata. Some clones in this sample may be carry-over from other donors' samples. The source was whole blood, collected in connection with sensitization to the hapten diphenylcyclopropenone (DPC).

The DNA is as follows: TGTGCCAGCAGCTCAGCTAGCGGGGGGCGATTCGCGGAGCAGTTCTTC. It specifies CASSSASGGRFAEQFF. This chain is built from TRBV7-6 and TRBJ2-1; a stretch of 11 junction bases matches TRBD2. CDR1 and CDR2, per the germline V gene, are SGHVS and FNYEAQ. The CDR3 spans 16 residues, from the cysteine through the phenylalanine. CDR3 DNA is the only sequence kept; it has 48 bases, read in frame from the first base. Unmatched junction bases come to 12, with V trimmed by 4 bases and J by 10 bases.